This T cell receptor (beta chain) was recorded in a study of blood T cell repertoires in COVID-19. Overall study context: There were acute and convalescent COVID-19 samples, and they came from the United States, Italy and Spain.

Ages ranged from about 18 to 89 years, with residence in approximately 23 US areas. Cohorts were assigned according to the clinical history that participants reported. With 6 bases clipped from V and 9 bases from J, the junction kept 6 bases outside the gene matches. Germline V gene lookup returns CDR1 SGHDN and CDR2 FVKESK. CDR3 length: 12 amino acids. Per the authors' pipeline: Reference gene primer amplification yielded estimated nucleated cell counts. Assay: immunoSEQ multiplex PCR; the TCRdb copy retains only in-frame clones and omits some. Clonal size and the V and J genes are those of that table, whereas D and trimming came from the DNA. The repertoire holds approximately 150,000 clones, approximately 79% seen once, with more than 2% in the top ten.

The sequence was collected from a man in his forties or fifties with acute COVID-19. The chain is built from TRBV14 and TRBJ2-7; 9 bases are a match to TRBD1. The sequencing input was PBMCs or T cells enriched from blood (not recorded which). For the CDR3, the DNA is TGTGCCAGCAGTTCGACAGGGGGAGCGCAGTACTTC. It specifies CASSSTGGAQYF.